Sequencing of this T cell receptor (beta chain) was carried out in a study of CD8 T cells in ankylosing spondylitis. TCRdb recomputed calls from the 5' RACE reads with MiXCR, one row per CDR3 protein. The table includes some 200,000 distinct CDR3 sequences, roughly 13% detected once. The clonotype originates from a male donor with ankylosing spondylitis or in good health (not recorded which). Sequenced: blood, either unsorted or a sorted T cell fraction (not recorded which).

The CDR3 region is CASSSFTDTQYF. The DNA for the CDR3 is TGTGCCAGCAGCTCCTTCACAGATACGCAGTATTTT. This chain links TRBV5-6 with TRBJ2-3, with unresolved D. The CDR3 loop spans 12 amino acids. The ends were cut back, 3 bases at V and 2 bases at J, with 4 bases in the middle. Germline V CDR1 and CDR2: SGHDT, YYEEEE. The full variable domain, completed using reference TRBV5-6 and TRBJ2-3, is DAGVTQSPTHLIKTRGQQVTLRCSPKSGHDTVSWYQQALGQGPQFIFQYYEEEERQRGNFPDRFSGHQFPNYSSELNVNALLLGDSALYLCASSSFTDTQYFGPGTRLTVL.